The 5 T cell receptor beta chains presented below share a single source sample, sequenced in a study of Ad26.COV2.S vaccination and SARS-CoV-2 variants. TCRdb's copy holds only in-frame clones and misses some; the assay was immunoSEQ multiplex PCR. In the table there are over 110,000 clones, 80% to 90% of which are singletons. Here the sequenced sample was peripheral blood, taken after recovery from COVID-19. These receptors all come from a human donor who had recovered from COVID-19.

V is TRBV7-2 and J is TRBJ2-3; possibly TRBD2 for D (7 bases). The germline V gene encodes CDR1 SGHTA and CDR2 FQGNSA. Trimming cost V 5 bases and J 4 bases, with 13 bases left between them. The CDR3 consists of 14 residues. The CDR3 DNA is TGTGCCAGCAGCCCGGGGGGCCCGTCAGATACGCAGTATTTT. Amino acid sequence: CASSPGGPSDTQYF.

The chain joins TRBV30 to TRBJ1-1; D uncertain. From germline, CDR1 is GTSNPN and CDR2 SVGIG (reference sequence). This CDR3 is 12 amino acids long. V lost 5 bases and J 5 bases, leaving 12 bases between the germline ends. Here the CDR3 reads CAWWEGETEAFF. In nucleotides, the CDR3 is TGTGCCTGGTGGGAGGGTGAAACTGAAGCTTTCTTT.

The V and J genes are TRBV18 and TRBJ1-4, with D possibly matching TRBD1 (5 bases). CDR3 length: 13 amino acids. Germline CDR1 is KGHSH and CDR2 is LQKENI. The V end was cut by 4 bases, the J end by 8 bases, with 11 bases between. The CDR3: CASSRQGFEKLFF. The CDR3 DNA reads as TGTGCCAGCTCACGGCAGGGATTCGAAAAACTGTTTTTT.

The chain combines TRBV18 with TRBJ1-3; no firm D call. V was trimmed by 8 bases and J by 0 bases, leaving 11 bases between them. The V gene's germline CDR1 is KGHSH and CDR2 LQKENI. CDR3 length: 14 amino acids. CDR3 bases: TGTGCCAGCCTAAAGACGGACTCTGGAAACACCATATATTTT. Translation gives CASLKTDSGNTIYF.

The CDR3 protein is CSAERSTNTEAFF. The CDR3 region has the DNA TGCAGCGCCGAGCGTTCCACGAACACTGAAGCTTTCTTT. The V call is TRBV29-1, the J call TRBJ1-1; D is uncertain. The CDR3 length is 13 residues. CDR1 SQVTM and CDR2 ANQGSEA come from the germline V gene. Trimming removed 7 bases from V and 1 base from J, with 13 bases in between. The variable domain in full, completed from reference TRBV29-1 and TRBJ1-1, reads SAVISQKPSRDICQRGTSLTIQCQVDSQVTMMFWYRQQPGQSLTLIATANQGSEATYESGFVIDKFPISRPNLTFSTLTVSNMSPEDSSIYLCSAERSTNTEAFFGQGTRLTVV.